The 12 T cell receptor beta chains presented below share a single source sample, sequenced in a study of cytomegalovirus exposure and HLA in healthy donors. Vbeta (60) and Jbeta (13) primers were used in the PCR. The data were produced by immunoSEQ multiplex PCR, yet TCRdb's version contains in-frame clones alone and is incomplete. The sample lists more than 90,000 clones; 81% were seen once. Sequenced: PBMCs. These receptors all stem from a woman aged 70-85 years in good health and CMV-seropositive.

The chain couples TRBV28 to TRBJ2-3; 8 bases line up with TRBD2. Germline V gene data show CDR1 as MDHEN and CDR2 as SYDVKM. This CDR3 has 16 amino acids. Trimming removed 5 bases from V and 2 bases from J; junction bases left unmatched: 9. CDR3 DNA sequence: TGTGCCAGCAGTCCTGGACTAGCTCCAATCACAGATACGCAGTATTTT. Amino acid sequence: CASSPGLAPITDTQYF. Full variable domain (outside the CDR3, taken from reference TRBV28 and TRBJ2-3): DVKVTQSSRYLVKRTGEKVFLECVQDMDHENMFWYRQDPGLGLRLIYFSYDVKMKEKGDIPEGYSVSREKKERFSLILESASTNQTSMYLCASSPGLAPITDTQYFGPGTRLTVL.

DNA of the CDR3: TGTGCCAGCAGCTCTACAGGGCTGAACACTGAAGCTTTCTTT. Protein: CASSSTGLNTEAFF. The chain couples TRBV7-3 to TRBJ1-1, with a possible D match to TRBD1 (6 bases). CDR1 and CDR2 (germline): SGHTA, FQGTGA. The CDR3 has 14 amino acids. Trimming removed 4 bases from V and 0 bases from J, with 9 bases in between.

V and J are TRBV7-3 and TRBJ1-5; possible D gene TRBD1, 5 bases. Trimming removed 5 bases from V and 3 bases from J, with 8 bases in between. Germline CDR1 and CDR2: SGHTA and FQGTGA. The length of the CDR3 is 13 residues. The CDR3 spells CASSQGLNQPQHF. For the CDR3, the DNA is TGTGCCAGCAGCCAGGGCCTCAATCAGCCCCAGCATTTT.

V gene TRBV5-6 combines with J gene TRBJ2-2; 8 positions agree with TRBD2. This CDR3 region has 15 residues. Germline loops: CDR1 SGHDT, CDR2 YYEEEE. Trimming cost V 4 bases and J 5 bases; bases outside gene matches: 7. The CDR3: CASSPEPSGTGELFF. CDR3 nucleotides: TGTGCCAGCAGCCCCGAGCCTAGCGGGACCGGGGAGCTGTTTTTT.

This clone turned up a few times. J is TRBJ1-3 and V is TRBV7-9; the D is unclear. Germline V gene lookup returns CDR1 SEHNR and CDR2 FQNEAQ (reference sequence). V was shortened by 2 bases and J by 1 base, with 9 bases between the two germline ends. The CDR3 covers 15 residues. The CDR3 nucleotides are TGTGCCAGCAGCTTAAATACGGGGTCTGGAAACACCATATATTTT. Residues: CASSLNTGSGNTIYF.

As regards this clone: Sequence at one end of the junction differs from germline and may be a read error. The chain links TRBV7-2 to TRBJ2-7; tentative D call: TRBD1 (6 bases). The CDR3 extends over 15 amino acids. Germline V gene data show CDR1 as SGHTA and CDR2 as FQGNSA. CDR3 in DNA: TGTGCCGGCAGCCCCGGACAGACGAGCTCCTACGAGCAGTACTTC. The encoded protein is CAGSPGQTSSYEQYF. Variable domain in full (rest from reference TRBV7-2 and TRBJ2-7): GAGVSQSPSNKVTEKGKDVELRCDPISGHTALYWYRQSLGQGLEFLIYFQGNSAPDKSGLPSDRFSAERTGGSVSTLTIQRTQQEDSAVYLCAGSPGQTSSYEQYFGPGTRLTVT.

The V gene is TRBV6-1, the J gene TRBJ1-4; 9 positions match TRBD1. Per germline, CDR1 MNHNS and CDR2 SASEGT. There are 17 residues in the CDR3. The junction had 13 bases not matched to a gene; V was cut back by 4 bases and J by 7 bases. The CDR3 here is CASSVPLDRGRSEKLFF. CDR3 coding DNA: TGTGCCAGCAGTGTTCCTCTAGACAGGGGGAGAAGTGAAAAACTGTTTTTT.

This clone occurred once. This chain joins TRBV5-6 and TRBJ2-1; TRBD1 might be the D (5 bases). With 2 bases removed from V and 6 bases from J, the gap between germline ends came to 15 bases. The CDR3 consists of 15 residues. Germline lookup yields CDR1 SGHDT and CDR2 YYEEEE. CDR3 DNA: TGTGCCAGCAGCTTTGGGTTCCACACAGGCAATGAGCAGTTCTTC. This encodes CASSFGFHTGNEQFF.

The chain has TRBV7-2 and TRBJ1-4; no clear D gene. The ends were cut back, 0 bases at V and 8 bases at J, with 13 bases in the middle. Germline assignment: CDR1 SGHTA and CDR2 FQGNSA. The CDR3 totals 15 residues. In DNA, the CDR3 is TGTGCCAGCAGCTTAGCGCAGGCCAGAGAGGAAAAACTGTTTTTT. Protein product: CASSLAQAREEKLFF.

This chain uses TRBV6-5 with TRBJ1-5, with D possibly matching TRBD1 (6 bases). Germline lookup yields CDR1 MNHEY and CDR2 SVGAGI. V was cut by 6 bases and J by 3 bases, with 12 bases left in between. The CDR3 runs to 14 residues. CDR3 coding DNA: TGTGCCAGCAGCACAAACAGGGACAATCAGCCCCAGCATTTT. Protein product: CASSTNRDNQPQHF.

This chain's CDR3 is CASSYMGSTEAFF. Written as DNA, the CDR3 is TGTGCCAGCAGTTATATGGGGAGCACTGAAGCTTTCTTT. The V and J genes are TRBV27 and TRBJ1-1, with D unresolved. The germline V gene encodes CDR1 MNHEY and CDR2 SMNVEV (reference sequence). The CDR3 is made up of 13 amino acids. V lost 4 bases, J lost 4 bases, and 10 bases lay in between.

This rearrangement joins TRBV11-2 to TRBJ2-7, with 9 bases aligning to TRBD1. Germline loops: CDR1 SGHAT, CDR2 FQNNGV. The CDR3 runs to 15 residues. V lost 5 bases and J lost 5; bases outside the gene matches: 10. The CDR3 here is CASSVTYRGLNEQYF. The CDR3 DNA is TGTGCCAGCAGCGTGACCTACAGGGGGCTGAACGAGCAGTACTTC. Combining the CDR3 with reference TRBV11-2 and TRBJ2-7 gives the whole variable domain EAGVAQSPRYKIIEKRQSVAFWCNPISGHATLYWYQQILGQGPKLLIQFQNNGVVDDSQLPKDRFSAERLKGVDSTLKIQPAKLEDSAVYLCASSVTYRGLNEQYFGPGTRLTVT.